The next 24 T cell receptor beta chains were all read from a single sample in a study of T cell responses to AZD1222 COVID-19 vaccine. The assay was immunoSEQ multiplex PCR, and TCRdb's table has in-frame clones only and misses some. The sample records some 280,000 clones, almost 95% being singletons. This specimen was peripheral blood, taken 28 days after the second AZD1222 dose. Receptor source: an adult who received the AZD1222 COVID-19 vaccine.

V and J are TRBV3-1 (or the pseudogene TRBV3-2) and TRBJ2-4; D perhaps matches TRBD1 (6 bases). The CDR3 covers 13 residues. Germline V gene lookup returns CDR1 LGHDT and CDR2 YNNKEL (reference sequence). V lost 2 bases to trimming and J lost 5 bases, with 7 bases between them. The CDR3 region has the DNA TGTGCCAGCAGCCAACAGGGGCAAAACATTCAGTACTTC. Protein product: CASSQQGQNIQYF.

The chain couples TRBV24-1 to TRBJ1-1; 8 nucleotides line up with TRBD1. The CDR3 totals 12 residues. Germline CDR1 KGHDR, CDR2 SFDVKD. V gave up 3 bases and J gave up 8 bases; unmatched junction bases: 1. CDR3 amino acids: CATSDRTGEAFF. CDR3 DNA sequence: TGTGCCACCAGTGATAGGACAGGGGAAGCTTTCTTT.

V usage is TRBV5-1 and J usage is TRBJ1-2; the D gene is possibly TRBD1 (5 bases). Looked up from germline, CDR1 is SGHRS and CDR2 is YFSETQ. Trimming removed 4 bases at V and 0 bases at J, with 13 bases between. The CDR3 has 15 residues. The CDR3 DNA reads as TGCGCCAGCAGCCCGGGACCTATCACTAACTATGGCTACACCTTC. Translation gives CASSPGPITNYGYTF. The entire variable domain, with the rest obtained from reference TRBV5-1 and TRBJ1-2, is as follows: KAGVTQTPRYLIKTRGQQVTLSCSPISGHRSVSWYQQTPGQGLQFLFEYFSETQRNKGNFPGRFSGRQFSNSRSEMNVSTLELGDSALYLCASSPGPITNYGYTFGSGTRLTVV.

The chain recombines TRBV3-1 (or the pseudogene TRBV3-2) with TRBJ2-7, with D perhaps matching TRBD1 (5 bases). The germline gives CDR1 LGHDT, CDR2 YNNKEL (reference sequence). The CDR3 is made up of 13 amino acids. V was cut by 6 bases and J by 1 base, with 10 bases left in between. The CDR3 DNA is TGTGCCAGCAGTCCGACAGATTCCTACGAGCAGTACTTC. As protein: CASSPTDSYEQYF.

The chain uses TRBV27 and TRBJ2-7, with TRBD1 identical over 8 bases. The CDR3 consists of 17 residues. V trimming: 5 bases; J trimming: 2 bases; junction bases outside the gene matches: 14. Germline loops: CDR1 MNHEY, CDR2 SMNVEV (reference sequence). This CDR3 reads CASSTIRGQATAYEQYF. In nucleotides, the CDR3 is TGTGCCAGCAGTACTATCCGGGGACAGGCGACTGCCTACGAGCAGTACTTC.

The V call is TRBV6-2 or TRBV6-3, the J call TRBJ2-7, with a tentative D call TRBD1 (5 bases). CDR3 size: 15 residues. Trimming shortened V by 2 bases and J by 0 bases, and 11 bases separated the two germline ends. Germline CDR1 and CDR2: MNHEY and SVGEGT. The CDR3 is CASSYRGDPSYEQYF. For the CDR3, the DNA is TGTGCCAGCAGTTACAGGGGCGACCCCTCCTACGAGCAGTACTTC.

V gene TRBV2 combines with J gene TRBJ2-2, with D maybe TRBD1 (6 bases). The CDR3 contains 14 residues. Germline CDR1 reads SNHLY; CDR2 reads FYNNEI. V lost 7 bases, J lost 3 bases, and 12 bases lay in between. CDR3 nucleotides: TGTGCCAGCAACGCAGGGGTGGACACCGGGGAGCTGTTTTTT. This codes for CASNAGVDTGELFF.

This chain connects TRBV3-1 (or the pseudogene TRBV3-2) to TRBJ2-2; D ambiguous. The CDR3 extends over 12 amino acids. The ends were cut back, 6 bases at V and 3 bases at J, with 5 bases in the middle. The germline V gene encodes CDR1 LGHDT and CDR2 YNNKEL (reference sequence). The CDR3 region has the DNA TGTGCCAGCAGGGGCCACACCGGGGAGCTGTTTTTT. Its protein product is CASRGHTGELFF.

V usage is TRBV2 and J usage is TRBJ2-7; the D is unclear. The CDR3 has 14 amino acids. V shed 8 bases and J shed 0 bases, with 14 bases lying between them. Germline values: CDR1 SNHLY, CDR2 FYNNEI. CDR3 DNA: TGTGCCAGCCGCAAGGGCTTGAGCTCCTACGAGCAGTACTTC. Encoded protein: CASRKGLSSYEQYF.

The CDR3 is CASSLIGGLQIEQYF. Here the CDR3 DNA reads TGCGCCAGCAGCCTAATCGGGGGACTCCAGATCGAGCAGTACTTC. The genes are TRBV4-1 and TRBJ2-7, with D possibly being TRBD2 (6 bases). Germline V gives CDR1 MGHRA, CDR2 YSYEKL. V gave up 4 bases and J gave up 6 bases, with 19 bases separating them. CDR3 length: 15 amino acids.

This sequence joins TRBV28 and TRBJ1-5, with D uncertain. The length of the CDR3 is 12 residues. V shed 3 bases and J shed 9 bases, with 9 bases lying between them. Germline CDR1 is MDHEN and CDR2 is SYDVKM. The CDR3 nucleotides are TGTGCCAGCAGTTTCTCTGGAGGGCCCCAGCATTTT. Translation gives CASSFSGGPQHF. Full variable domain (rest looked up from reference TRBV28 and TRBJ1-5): DVKVTQSSRYLVKRTGEKVFLECVQDMDHENMFWYRQDPGLGLRLIYFSYDVKMKEKGDIPEGYSVSREKKERFSLILESASTNQTSMYLCASSFSGGPQHFGDGTRLSIL.

The CDR3, as DNA: TGTGCCAGCAGCACCGATAGGACAGTAACGCGCGAGCAGTACTTC. Encoded protein: CASSTDRTVTREQYF. The chain is built from TRBV7-9 and TRBJ2-7; weak D call: TRBD1 (6 bases). V lost 5 bases to trimming and J lost 6 bases, with 20 bases between them. Germline CDR1 SEHNR, CDR2 FQNEAQ (reference sequence). The CDR3 loop spans 15 amino acids.

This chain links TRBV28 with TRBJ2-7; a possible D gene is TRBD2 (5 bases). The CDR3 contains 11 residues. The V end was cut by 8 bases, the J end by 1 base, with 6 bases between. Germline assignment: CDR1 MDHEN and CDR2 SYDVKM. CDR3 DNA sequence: TGTGCCAGCGCGGGTTCCTACGAGCAGTACTTC. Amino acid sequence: CASAGSYEQYF.

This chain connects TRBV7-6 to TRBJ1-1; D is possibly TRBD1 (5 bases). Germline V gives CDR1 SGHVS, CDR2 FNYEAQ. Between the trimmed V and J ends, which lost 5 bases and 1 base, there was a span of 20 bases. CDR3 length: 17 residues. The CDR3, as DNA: TGTGCCAGCAGCGCAAGATCCGGGACCGATCCGAACACTGAAGCTTTCTTT. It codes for CASSARSGTDPNTEAFF. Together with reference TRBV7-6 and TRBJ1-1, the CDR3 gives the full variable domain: GAGVSQSPRYKVTKRGQDVALRCDPISGHVSLYWYRQALGQGPEFLTYFNYEAQQDKSGLPNDRFSAERPEGSISTLTIQRTEQRDSAMYRCASSARSGTDPNTEAFFGQGTRLTVV.

The CDR3 DNA reads TGCGCCAGCAAGCCGACTAGCGGGGGTCAAGAGACCCAGTACTTC. Amino acid sequence: CASKPTSGGQETQYF. This rearrangement joins TRBV10-2 to TRBJ2-5, with TRBD2 matching 12 bases. The CDR3 sequence is 15 residues long. Germline-derived CDR1 and CDR2 are WSHSY and SAAADI. V gave up 7 bases and J gave up 2 bases; unmatched junction bases: 5.

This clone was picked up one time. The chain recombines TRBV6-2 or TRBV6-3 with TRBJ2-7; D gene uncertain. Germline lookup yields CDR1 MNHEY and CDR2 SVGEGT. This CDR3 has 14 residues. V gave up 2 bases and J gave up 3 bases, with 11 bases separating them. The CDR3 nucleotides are TGTGCCAGCAGTTACGCAGACGCCCACTACGAGCAGTACTTC. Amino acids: CASSYADAHYEQYF.

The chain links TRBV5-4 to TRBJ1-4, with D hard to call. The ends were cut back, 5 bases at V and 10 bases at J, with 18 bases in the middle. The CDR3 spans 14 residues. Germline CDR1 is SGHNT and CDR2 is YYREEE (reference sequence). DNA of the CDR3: TGTGCCAGCAGTTGGGGAGGGTCATTAGGAAAACTGTTTTTT. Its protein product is CASSWGGSLGKLFF.

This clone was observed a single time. The CDR3 coding sequence is TGTGCCAGCAGTTCGTACCCCAGGGACCTTCGCCACGAGCAGTACTTC. Translating gives CASSSYPRDLRHEQYF. V is TRBV27 and J is TRBJ2-7; D is perhaps TRBD1 or TRBD2 (5 bases each). Trimming pared 4 bases from V and 5 bases from J, leaving 21 bases between. The germline CDR1 and CDR2 sequences are MNHEY and SMNVEV (reference sequence). The CDR3 contains 16 residues.

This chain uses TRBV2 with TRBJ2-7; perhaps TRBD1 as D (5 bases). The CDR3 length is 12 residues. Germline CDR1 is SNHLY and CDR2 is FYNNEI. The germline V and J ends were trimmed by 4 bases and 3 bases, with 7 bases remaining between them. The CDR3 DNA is TGTGCCAGCAGTGTCAGGGACTACGAGCAGTACTTC. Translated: CASSVRDYEQYF.

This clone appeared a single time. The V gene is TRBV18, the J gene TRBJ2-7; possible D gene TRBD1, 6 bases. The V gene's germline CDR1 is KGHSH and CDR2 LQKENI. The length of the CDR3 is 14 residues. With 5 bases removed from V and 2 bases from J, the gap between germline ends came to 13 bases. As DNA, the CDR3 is TGTGCCAGCTCAGCCCTTGGACAGCCCTACGAGCAGTACTTC. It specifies CASSALGQPYEQYF. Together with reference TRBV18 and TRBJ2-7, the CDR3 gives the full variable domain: NAGVMQNPRHLVRRRGQEARLRCSPMKGHSHVYWYRQLPEEGLKFMVYLQKENIIDESGMPKERFSAEFPKEGPSILRIQQVVRGDSAAYFCASSALGQPYEQYFGPGTRLTVT.

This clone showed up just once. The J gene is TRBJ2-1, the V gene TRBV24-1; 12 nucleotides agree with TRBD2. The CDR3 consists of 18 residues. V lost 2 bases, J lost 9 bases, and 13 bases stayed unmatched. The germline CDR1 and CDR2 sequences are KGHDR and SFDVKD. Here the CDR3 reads CATSDSRLAGEGLGEQFF. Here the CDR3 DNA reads TGTGCCACCAGTGATTCGCGACTAGCGGGAGAGGGATTGGGTGAGCAGTTCTTC.

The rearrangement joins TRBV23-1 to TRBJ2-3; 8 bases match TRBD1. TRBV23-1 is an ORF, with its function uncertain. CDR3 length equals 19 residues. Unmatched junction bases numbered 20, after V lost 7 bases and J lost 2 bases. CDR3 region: CASITPPPRQGYPTDTQYF. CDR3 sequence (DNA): TGCGCCAGCATCACTCCCCCCCCGCGACAGGGGTACCCCACAGATACGCAGTATTTT.

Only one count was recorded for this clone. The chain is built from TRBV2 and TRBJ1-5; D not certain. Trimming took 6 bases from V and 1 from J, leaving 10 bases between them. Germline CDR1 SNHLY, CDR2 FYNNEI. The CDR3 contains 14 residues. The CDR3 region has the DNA TGTGCCAGCAGCCCTGGATCGAGCAATCAGCCCCAGCATTTT. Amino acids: CASSPGSSNQPQHF.

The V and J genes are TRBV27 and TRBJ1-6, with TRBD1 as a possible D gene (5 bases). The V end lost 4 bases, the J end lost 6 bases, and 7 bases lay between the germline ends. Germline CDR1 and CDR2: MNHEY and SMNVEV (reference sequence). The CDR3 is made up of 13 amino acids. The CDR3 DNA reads TGTGCCAGCAGTTGGGACCGTAATTCACCCCTCCACTTT. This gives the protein CASSWDRNSPLHF.